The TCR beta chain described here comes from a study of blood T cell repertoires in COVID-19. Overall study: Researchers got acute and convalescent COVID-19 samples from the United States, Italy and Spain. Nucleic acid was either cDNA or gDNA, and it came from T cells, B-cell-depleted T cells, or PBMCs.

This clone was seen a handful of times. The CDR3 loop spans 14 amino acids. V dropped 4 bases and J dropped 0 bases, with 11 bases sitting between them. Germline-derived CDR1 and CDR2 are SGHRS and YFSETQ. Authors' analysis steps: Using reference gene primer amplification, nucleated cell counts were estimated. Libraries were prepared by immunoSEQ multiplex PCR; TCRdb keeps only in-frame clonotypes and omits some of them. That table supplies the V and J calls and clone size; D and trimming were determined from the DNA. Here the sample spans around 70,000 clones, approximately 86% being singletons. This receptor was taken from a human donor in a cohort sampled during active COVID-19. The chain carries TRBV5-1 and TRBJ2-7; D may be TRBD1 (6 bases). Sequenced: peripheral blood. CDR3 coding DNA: TGCGCCAGCAGCCTAGGGACAAGCTCCTACGAGCAGTACTTC. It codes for CASSLGTSSYEQYF. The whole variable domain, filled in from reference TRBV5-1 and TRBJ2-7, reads KAGVTQTPRYLIKTRGQQVTLSCSPISGHRSVSWYQQTPGQGLQFLFEYFSETQRNKGNFPGRFSGRQFSNSRSEMNVSTLELGDSALYLCASSLGTSSYEQYFGPGTRLTVT.